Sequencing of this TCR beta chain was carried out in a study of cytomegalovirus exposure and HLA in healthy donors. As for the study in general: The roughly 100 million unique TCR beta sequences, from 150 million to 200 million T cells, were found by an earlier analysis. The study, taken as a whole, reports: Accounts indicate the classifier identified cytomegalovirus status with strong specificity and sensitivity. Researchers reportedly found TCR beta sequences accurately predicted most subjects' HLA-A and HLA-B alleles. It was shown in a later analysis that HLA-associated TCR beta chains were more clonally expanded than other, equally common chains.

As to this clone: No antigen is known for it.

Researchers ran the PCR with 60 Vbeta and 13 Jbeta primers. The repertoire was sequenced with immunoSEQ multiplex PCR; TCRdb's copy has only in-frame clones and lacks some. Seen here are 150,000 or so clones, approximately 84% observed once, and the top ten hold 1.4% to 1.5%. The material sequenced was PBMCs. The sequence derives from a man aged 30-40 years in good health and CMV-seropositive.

The CDR3 sequence: CASSLLGGTYGYTF. The CDR3, as DNA: TGTGCCAGCAGCCTTTTGGGAGGGACCTATGGCTACACCTTC. The chain links TRBV7-9 to TRBJ1-2; a weak D match, TRBD1 (5 bases). CDR1 is SEHNR and CDR2 is FQNEAQ in the germline V gene (reference sequence). V was pared by 5 bases and J by 4 bases, with 14 bases between. This CDR3 has 14 residues.